The clone carrying this T cell receptor beta chain was recorded many times. Its antigen is as yet unknown. These data are taken from a study of regulatory T cells in long-lasting Graves disease. Overall study results and limits: TRBV28, TRBJ1-2 and TRBJ2-5 emerged as the favored segments in persistent disease.

The junction had 8 bases not matched to a gene; V was cut back by 5 bases and J by 5 bases. Germline V gene data show CDR1 as SGHTA and CDR2 as FQGNSA. The CDR3 is 15 amino acids. Building of the TCR beta libraries involved iRepertoire HTBI primers and Arm-PCR of CDR3 regions. TCRdb re-called the multiplex PCR reads with MiXCR, one entry per CDR3 protein. This table holds over 500,000 distinct CDR3 sequences, 16% found once. The time point here: newly diagnosed GD, antithyroid drugs for less than 3 months. After RNA was extracted from PBMCs, the TCR library was made from it. This sample was also put to use in a study of T cells in Graves' hyperthyroidism and ophthalmopathy. That investigation notes: Patients aged 18 to 65 had newly diagnosed hyperthyroidism lasting under 2 months. Every diagnosis used clinical symptoms, serum thyroxine and TRAb, thyroid ultrasound and orbital computed tomography.

The source material was peripheral blood mononuclear cells (PBMCs), sampled at new diagnosis, from a patient treated with antithyroid drugs. The chain has TRBV7-2 and TRBJ2-1; 8 nucleotides align to TRBD2. The origin of this receptor is a woman in her twenties or thirties with Graves disease. The CDR3 nucleotides read TGTGCCAGCAGCCCCACCGGACTAGCCCACAATGAGCAGTTCTTC. Encoded protein: CASSPTGLAHNEQFF. The full variable domain, with the rest looked up from reference TRBV7-2 and TRBJ2-1, is GAGVSQSPSNKVTEKGKDVELRCDPISGHTALYWYRQSLGQGLEFLIYFQGNSAPDKSGLPSDRFSAERTGGSVSTLTIQRTQQEDSAVYLCASSPTGLAHNEQFFGPGTRLTVL.